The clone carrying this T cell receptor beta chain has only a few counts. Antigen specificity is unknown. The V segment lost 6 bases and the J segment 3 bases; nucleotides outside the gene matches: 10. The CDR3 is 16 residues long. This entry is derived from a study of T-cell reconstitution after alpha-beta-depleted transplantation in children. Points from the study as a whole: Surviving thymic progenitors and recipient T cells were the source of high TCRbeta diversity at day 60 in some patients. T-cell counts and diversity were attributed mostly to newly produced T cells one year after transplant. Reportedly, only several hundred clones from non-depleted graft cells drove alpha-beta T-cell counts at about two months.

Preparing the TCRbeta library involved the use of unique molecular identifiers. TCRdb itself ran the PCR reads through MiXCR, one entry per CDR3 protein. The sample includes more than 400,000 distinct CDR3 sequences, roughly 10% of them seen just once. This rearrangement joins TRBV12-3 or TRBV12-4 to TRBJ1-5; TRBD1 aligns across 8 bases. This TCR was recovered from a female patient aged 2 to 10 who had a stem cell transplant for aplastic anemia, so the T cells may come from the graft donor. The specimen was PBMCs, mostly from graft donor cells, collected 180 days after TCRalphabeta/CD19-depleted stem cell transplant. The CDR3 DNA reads TGTGCCAGCAGGCCTGGACAGGGTCTAAACAATCAGCCCCAGCATTTT. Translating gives CASRPGQGLNNQPQHF.